The text below deals with one T cell receptor (beta chain). Its specific antigen is unknown. A read error may account for a junction end that differs from germline. The data are from a study of T cells in Graves' hyperthyroidism and ophthalmopathy (dated by TCRdb to between 2018 and 2020). Study-wide context: TCR V-J signatures able to tell the groups apart were searched for in a discovery cohort of some 100 patients, of whom 43 had Graves' ophthalmopathy and around 57 had stable Graves' hyperthyroidism. In roughly six Graves' hyperthyroidism patients, the study also compared T-cell repertoires from thyroid tissue with T-cell repertoires from blood. Once sampling was done, hyperthyroidism patients were given methimazole at a starting dose of 30 mg daily, whereas ophthalmopathy patients were given high-dose intravenous methylprednisolone. Prospective prediction of ophthalmopathy was tested in an independent validation cohort consisting of 18 to 20 hyperthyroidism patients and approximately 16 patients who later progressed to ophthalmopathy. The approximately 100 discovery patients were randomly split 7:3 into training and test sets. The paper describes TCR Vbeta CDR3 sequencing of 135 peripheral blood samples, made up of around 41 ophthalmopathy patients, 70 to 75 hyperthyroidism patients and roughly 17 progressor patients. Overall study outcomes, separate from this receptor: In validation, the model predicted progression to ophthalmopathy a median of roughly 6.5 months before onset, with roughly 70% sensitivity and about 75% specificity. Blood samples also contained most of the expanded thyroid clonotypes (frequency above 0.001), which suggests that blood repertoires may reflect thyroid immune responses. In cross-validation, a model built on a 13 V-J signature told ophthalmopathy apart from stable hyperthyroidism with just under 90% sensitivity and approximately 81% specificity, and in testing the same model reached 80%/75%. Sample size was not statistically predetermined, and blinding of investigators to group allocation was not performed.

The TCR beta CDR3 regions were amplified from the RNA transcripts. A first-round RT-PCR of the TCR CDR3 used the HTBI primer set with the Qiagen OneStep RT-PCR kit. The libraries were constructed in a second round of multiplex PCR and then size-selected and purified. The libraries were sequenced on an Illumina HiSeq2000 using paired-end 100 bp reads. Concerning the study's data processing: SOAPnuke was used to process the raw data, with reads discarded if the reads contained adapters or uncalled bases, had a mean Phred below 15, or lacked an exact constant-primer or identifier match. High-quality paired reads were merged using COPE v1.2.5, and each unique nucleotide sequence was defined as a clonotype. MiTCR v1.1 was used to align clonotypes to the IMGT TRBV, TRBD and TRBJ reference segments. The analysis was restricted to V-J combinations with a frequency above 0.0001, which together covered about 99% of the repertoires. The TCS score was defined as F50 (clonal expansion) divided by E x V (chaos), with BLOSUM62-based TCRdist calculated between CDR3 peptides within each V-J. Welch's t-statistics and random forest reduced roughly 500 V-J features to roughly 13, which were used in a naive Bayes classifier (R e1071). Thyroid-blood repertoire similarity was quantified with the Morisita-Horn index. Starting from the raw public reads, TCRdb applied fastp trimming at Q25, assembled clones with MiXCR and retained in-frame beta chains. Rows with one shared CDR3 protein collapse into an entry with the most common genes and DNA. Here the V and J calls rest on TCRdb's processing, not on the authors' analysis. The table for this sample lists 480,000 or so distinct CDR3 sequences; 40% to 50% of them were counted only once. Approximately 44% of the sample is in the top ten clones.

The study excluded patients with uncontrolled infections, other autoimmune diseases, pregnancy or lactation. Diagnoses relied on clinical symptoms, serum thyroxine and TRAb, thyroid ultrasound and orbital computed tomography. Total RNA was extracted with Trizol reagent, and quality was checked on an Agilent 2100 Bioanalyzer. The cysteine opens and the phenylalanine closes a CDR3 of 16 amino acids. The sequence is cut down to CDR3 DNA, 48 bases in frame from base 1. The germline V gene (reference sequence) provides CDR1 LNHDA and CDR2 SQIVND. The chain is encoded by TRBV19 joined to TRBJ2-1, with TRBD2 matching 7 junction bases. This receptor was taken from an adult woman with Graves' disease, either hyperthyroidism or ophthalmopathy (not recorded which). Sequencing was carried out using peripheral blood or thyroid tissue (not recorded which). The sequenced DNA is TGTGCCAGTACCTCACCCGGGGGAGGGGTCTTCAATCAGCAGTTCTTC. Its translation is CASTSPGGGVFNQQFF.